This TCR beta chain was sequenced in a study of beta chain features in type 1 diabetes. General study findings and limits: Healthy donors had naive, central memory and Treg TCRB repertoires that appeared less similar than those seen among patients. TCRB CDR3s from Type 1 diabetes patients were moderately but significantly shorter in all four CD4+ subsets.

Reverse transcription of all isolated RNA meant that expressed TCRB transcripts were sequenced. TCRdb's table, derived via immunoSEQ multiplex PCR, lists solely in-frame clones and lacks some. Of some 360,000 clones listed, 8.5% to 10% were seen once; the top ten hold about 0.6%. The sample holds many counts of this clone. No antigen is known for it. Other DNA sequences in the sample encode the same CDR3. The receptor comes from a man under 40 with type 1 diabetes. The sequencing sample was made of central memory CD4+ T cells from blood.

This chain's CDR3 is CASSIITSGANVLTF. CDR3 nucleotides: TGTGCCAGTAGTATTATCACCTCTGGGGCCAACGTCCTGACTTTC. This chain uses TRBV19 with TRBJ2-6; D gene unclear. Trimming shortened V by 3 bases and J by 0 bases, and 6 bases separated the two germline ends. This CDR3 comprises 15 residues. The germline V gene encodes CDR1 LNHDA and CDR2 SQIVND (reference sequence).